This is a list of T cell receptor beta chains from one sample in a study of human T cells and chemical hapten exposure. MiXCR, applied by TCRdb to the RACE reads, yields one record per CDR3 protein. Of around 300,000 distinct CDR3 sequences in the sample, approximately 6.9% were seen once. The source was whole blood, collected in connection with sensitization to the hapten diphenylcyclopropenone (DPC). The origin of the receptors is a young woman with alopecia areata. Some clones in this sample may be carry-over from other donors' samples. Each CDR3 is given with its conserved first and last residue. D genes are given only for firm matches. Clone size appears in some rows only: once, few, many, or a class for an expanded clone.

.	TRBV28	TRBJ1-4	few	TGTGCCAGCAGTTTAACCGCCAGTGAAAAACTGTTTTTT	CASSLTASEKLFF
TRBD2	TRBV18	TRBJ2-3	.	TGTGCCAGCTCATGGACTAGCGGGGGAATGACAGATACGCAGTATTTT	CASSWTSGGMTDTQYF
.	TRBV18	TRBJ1-2	.	TGTGCCAGCTCACCACGAAATCAGGCCGAGTATGGCTACACCTTC	CASSPRNQAEYGYTF
.	TRBV7-6	TRBJ1-1	many	TGTGCCAGCAGCTGGGGGGGTGCAGGGGAGAACACTGAAGCTTTCTTT	CASSWGGAGENTEAFF
TRBD2	TRBV7-2	TRBJ2-3	.	TGTGCCAGCAGCTTAGCGCGTCAGAGCGGGGGGGCACAAGATACGCAGTATTTT	CASSLARQSGGAQDTQYF
TRBD1	TRBV7-2	TRBJ2-1	many	TGTGCCAGCAGCTCCCAGGACAGGGCAAGGCAGTTCTTC	CASSSQDRARQFF
.	TRBV6-2/TRBV6-3	TRBJ2-7	many	TGTGCCAGCACCCACGGGGACTCCCTCCAGCAGTACTTC	CASTHGDSLQQYF
TRBD1	TRBV9	TRBJ1-1	few	TGTGCCAGCAGCCGGACAGGCCTCGAGGGCACTGAAGCTTTCTTT	CASSRTGLEGTEAFF
.	TRBV5-1	TRBJ2-7	many	TGCGCCAGCAGCTTGGCCATCCGGAGGGGCACCTACGAGCAGTACTTC	CASSLAIRRGTYEQYF
.	TRBV4-2	TRBJ1-2	.	TGTGCCAGCAGCCCAGGGGCCGTTGGCTACACCTTC	CASSPGAVGYTF
TRBD1	TRBV9	TRBJ2-5	many	TGTGCCAGCAGCGTAGAGGACAGGGGGCTTGAGACCCAGTACTTC	CASSVEDRGLETQYF
TRBD2	TRBV20-1	TRBJ2-3	few	TGCAGTGTAGCTAGCGGGGAATATACGCAGTATTTT	CSVASGEYTQYF
.	TRBV12-3/TRBV12-4	TRBJ2-1	few	TGTGCCAGCAGTTTCGGTGGGCAGGGATCCTACAATGAGCAGTTCTTC	CASSFGGQGSYNEQFF
TRBD1	TRBV3-1	TRBJ2-5	many	TGTGCCAGCAGCCAAGGAGGGACAGGCCGCGGGACCCAGTACTTC	CASSQGGTGRGTQYF
.	TRBV7-2	TRBJ2-4	many	TGTGCCAGCAGCTTAGCGTCCCAGAACATTCAGTACTTC	CASSLASQNIQYF
.	TRBV12-3/TRBV12-4	TRBJ2-5	few	TGTGCCAGCAGTTTCCCCGGGCGGGAGACCCAGTACTTC	CASSFPGRETQYF
.	TRBV20-1	TRBJ1-1	.	TGCAGTGCTAGAGGGGGCAGCGTGAACACTGAAGCTTTCTTT	CSARGGSVNTEAFF
TRBD1	TRBV5-1	TRBJ1-1	few	TGCGCCAGCAGCCCAGGGACAGGGATTCTGAACACTGAAGCTTTCTTT	CASSPGTGILNTEAFF
.	TRBV4-1	TRBJ1-4	.	TGCGCCAGCAGCCAAGATGGCGGGGAAGGGCTGTTTTTT	CASSQDGGEGLFF
.	TRBV5-6	TRBJ1-6	few	TGTGCCAGCACCGCGACAACCTATAATTCACCCCTCCACTTT	CASTATTYNSPLHF
.	TRBV24-1	TRBJ2-7	.	TGTGCCACCAGTGATCATCGGGATCCCCTAGAGCAGTACTTC	CATSDHRDPLEQYF
TRBD2	TRBV4-1	TRBJ2-5	.	TGCGCCAGCAGCCAACCTCCAGCGGGGGGAGGAGAGACCCAGTACTTC	CASSQPPAGGGETQYF
TRBD2	TRBV29-1	TRBJ2-5	many	TGCAGCGTAGTGGGACTAGCATCAACCCAGTACTTC	CSVVGLASTQYF
TRBD1	TRBV7-9	TRBJ1-5	many	TGTGCCAGCAGCTCGGGACAGCATCAGCCCCAGCATTTT	CASSSGQHQPQHF
.	TRBV21-1	TRBJ2-5	many	TGTGCCAGCAGCAGGGACCTGCAAGAGACCCAGTACTTC	CASSRDLQETQYF
.	TRBV7-2	TRBJ1-1	few	TGTGCCAGCAGCTTAGTGGGGGGCAGCTCGAACACTGAAGCTTTCTTT	CASSLVGGSSNTEAFF
TRBD1	TRBV2	TRBJ2-3	few	TGTGCCAGCAGTGAAGAGGCCAGGGGGCCAGATACGCAGTATTTT	CASSEEARGPDTQYF
.	TRBV20-1	TRBJ2-7	few	TGCAGTGCTAGATCGGGGACCGGGCTGCTCTCCTACGAGCAGTACTTC	CSARSGTGLLSYEQYF
.	TRBV4-3	TRBJ1-1	.	TGCGCCAGCAGCCAAGAAGGAATCCCGAACACTGAAGCTTTCTTT	CASSQEGIPNTEAFF
.	TRBV12-3/TRBV12-4	TRBJ2-1	many	TGTGCCAGCAGTTTAGTCTTGACGTCTCAGTTCTTC	CASSLVLTSQFF
.	TRBV7-9	TRBJ1-2	.	TGTGCCAGCAGCCCCGAACCCCCGCTTGTTGACTACACCTTC	CASSPEPPLVDYTF
TRBD2	TRBV9	TRBJ2-5	few	TGTGCCAGCAGCATTACAGCGGGGGTGCAAGAGACCCAGTACTTC	CASSITAGVQETQYF
TRBD2	TRBV6-5	TRBJ2-3	.	TGTGCCAGCAGTGCACCGGGACTAGCGGGCCAGTATTTT	CASSAPGLAGQYF
.	TRBV20-1	TRBJ2-5	.	TGCAGTGCTTTACAGTCCCAAGAGACCCAGTACTTC	CSALQSQETQYF
TRBD1	TRBV20-1	TRBJ1-2	.	TGCAGTGCTAGAGATCGGACAGGGTCTAACTATGGCTACACCTTC	CSARDRTGSNYGYTF
.	TRBV5-4	TRBJ1-6	.	TGTGCCAGCAGCTTGGAGGGGGAAAGGAACAATTCACCCCTCCACTTT	CASSLEGERNNSPLHF
.	TRBV25-1	TRBJ2-7	few	TGTGCCAGCAGTGATCTCAGAGATCCGGGCCCCTACGAGCAGTACTTC	CASSDLRDPGPYEQYF
.	TRBV12-3/TRBV12-4	TRBJ2-4	.	TGTGCCAGCAGCCCCGGGGCTGGGAACATTCAGTACTTC	CASSPGAGNIQYF
.	TRBV4-3	TRBJ2-1	.	TGCGCCAGCAGCCGTCTCCTGAGCTCCTACAATGAGCAGTTCTTC	CASSRLLSSYNEQFF
.	TRBV18	TRBJ2-2	few	TGTGCCAGCTCACTACAGAGACGTATGGACACCGGGGAGCTGTTTTTT	CASSLQRRMDTGELFF
.	TRBV3-1	TRBJ1-6	.	TGTGCCAGCAGCCAAGTGCAACCAGGCGGTATTTCACCCCTCCACTTT	CASSQVQPGGISPLHF
.	TRBV2	TRBJ1-5	.	TGTGCCAGCAGTGCAGAAGGGGATCAGCCCCAGCATTTT	CASSAEGDQPQHF
.	TRBV6-2/TRBV6-3	TRBJ2-6	.	TGTGCCAGCACTTTCGGCGGGTCTGGCAACGTCCTGACTTTC	CASTFGGSGNVLTF
TRBD2	TRBV6-2/TRBV6-3	TRBJ2-3	many	TGTGCCAGCAGCCCACGGGGAGCGGGGGACACAGATACGCAGTATTTT	CASSPRGAGDTDTQYF
.	TRBV5-1	TRBJ2-7	few	TGCGCCAGCAGCACGGGGGGCCAGCAGTACTTC	CASSTGGQQYF
.	TRBV5-6	TRBJ1-5	few	TGTGCCAGCAGCTTGTCGGGGCAGGCCCAGCATTTT	CASSLSGQAQHF
.	TRBV20-1	TRBJ2-3	few	TGCAGTGCTAGGGGCGGTAGCACAGATACGCAGTATTTT	CSARGGSTDTQYF
TRBD1	TRBV27	TRBJ1-3	.	TGTGCCAGCGGTAACAGGGGAGCTGGAAACACCATATATTTT	CASGNRGAGNTIYF
.	TRBV10-3	TRBJ1-3	.	TGTGCCATCAGCCAGGACAGAGCCTCTGGAAACACCATATATTTT	CAISQDRASGNTIYF
TRBD2	TRBV6-5	TRBJ2-3	.	TGTGCCAGCAGTTACTCGGCTAGCGGGGTTACAGATACGCAGTATTTT	CASSYSASGVTDTQYF